This passage covers 16 T cell receptor beta chains from one sample sequenced in a study of blood T cell repertoires in COVID-19. Data came from immunoSEQ multiplex PCR; TCRdb stores just in-frame clones and leaves some out. Seen here are around 300,000 clones, around 91% observed once, and the top ten hold under 2.5%. What was sequenced was PBMCs or T cells enriched from blood (not recorded which). The receptors derive from a woman aged 18-29 years who had recovered from COVID-19.

The chain combines TRBV15 with TRBJ2-3, with a tentative D call TRBD1 (6 bases). V lost 1 base to trimming and J lost 7 bases, with 12 bases between them. The CDR3 runs 14 residues. CDR1 is LNHNV and CDR2 is YYDKDF in the germline V gene (reference sequence). CDR3 nucleotides: TGTGCCACCAGCAGAGTGGACAGCCAGCATACGCAGTATTTT. This encodes CATSRVDSQHTQYF.

The chain recombines TRBV5-1 with TRBJ2-3; 10 bases match TRBD2. In germline, CDR1 is SGHRS, CDR2 YFSETQ. Unmatched junction bases numbered 6, after V lost 0 bases and J lost 2 bases. The CDR3 contains 17 residues. CDR3 loop: CASSLEASGGLTDTQYF. The CDR3 DNA is TGCGCCAGCAGCTTGGAGGCTAGCGGGGGCCTCACAGATACGCAGTATTTT.

The V and J genes are TRBV18 and TRBJ1-3; the D is unclear. There are 13 residues in the CDR3. V lost 3 bases, J lost 3 bases, and 6 bases lay in between. The germline CDR1 and CDR2 sequences are KGHSH and LQKENI. Written as DNA, the CDR3 is TGTGCCAGCTCACCGGGCAGTGGAAACACCATATATTTT. Protein: CASSPGSGNTIYF.

As DNA, the CDR3 is TGTGCCAGCAGCCAAGGGAGGATGAACACTGAAGCTTTCTTT. It codes for CASSQGRMNTEAFF. The V call is TRBV4-2, the J call TRBJ1-1; no reliable D call. Per germline, CDR1 LGHNA and CDR2 YNFKEQ. V was cut by 1 base and J by 0 bases, with 6 bases left in between. The CDR3 contains 14 residues.

This clone was seen a few times. The chain recombines TRBV9 with TRBJ2-1; maybe TRBD2 (6 bases). Trimming removed 1 base from V and 8 bases from J, with 13 bases in between. The CDR3 length is 14 residues. The germline CDR1 and CDR2 sequences are SGDLS and YYNGEE. The CDR3 is CASSVSFGEDEQFF. CDR3 nucleotide sequence: TGTGCCAGCAGCGTAAGTTTCGGGGAGGATGAGCAGTTCTTC.

This chain links TRBV4-1 with TRBJ1-3, with a weak D call TRBD1 (6 bases). Trimming removed 2 bases at V and 4 bases at J, with 15 bases between. Germline V lookup: CDR1 MGHRA, CDR2 YSYEKL. The CDR3 is 16 amino acids. CDR3 nucleotide sequence: TGCGCCAGCAGCCAATACCTCGGGGGGGCGGGAAACACCATATATTTT. As protein: CASSQYLGGAGNTIYF.

The rearrangement uses TRBV29-1 and TRBJ2-1, with D possibly matching TRBD1 (6 bases). The CDR3 has 13 amino acids. Trimming took off 6 bases at V and 5 bases at J, with 14 bases between the two ends. Germline loops: CDR1 SQVTM, CDR2 ANQGSEA. For the CDR3, the DNA is TGCAGCGTGTCCAGGGGTATCGACAATGAGCAGTTCTTC. This codes for CSVSRGIDNEQFF.

The chain combines TRBV6-1 with TRBJ1-2; no firm D call. The V end lost 3 bases, the J end lost 4 bases, and 18 bases lay between the germline ends. The V gene's germline CDR1 is MNHNS and CDR2 SASEGT. The CDR3 totals 16 residues. The CDR3 bases are TGTGCCAGCAGTGAGGGCTTGGGCTCCTTTCTCTATGGCTACACCTTC. It yields the protein CASSEGLGSFLYGYTF.

The gene calls are TRBV6-4 and TRBJ1-2; D might be TRBD1 (6 bases). Germline CDR1 is MRHNA and CDR2 is SNTAGT. This CDR3 spans 13 amino acids. The V gene lost 4 bases and the J gene lost 3 bases, with 9 bases spanning the gap. The CDR3, as DNA: TGTGCCAGCAGTGTAAACAGGGACTATGGCTACACCTTC. It yields the protein CASSVNRDYGYTF.

The chain is built from TRBV6-5 and TRBJ1-1; D possibly corresponds to TRBD1 (6 bases). Trimming shortened V by 6 bases and J by 4 bases, and 18 bases separated the two germline ends. The length of the CDR3 is 15 residues. CDR1 MNHEY and CDR2 SVGAGI come from the germline V gene. The CDR3 is CASSTQGLGITEAFF. For the CDR3, the DNA is TGTGCCAGCAGCACCCAGGGGTTAGGGATCACTGAAGCTTTCTTT.

This chain connects TRBV30 to TRBJ1-5; D may be TRBD1 (5 bases). CDR3 length equals 15 residues. V was pared by 3 bases and J by 6 bases, with 18 bases between. CDR1 and CDR2 (germline): GTSNPN, SVGIG (reference sequence). CDR3: CAWRGGSGLGQPQHF. CDR3 bases: TGTGCCTGGAGGGGGGGGTCGGGCCTTGGTCAGCCCCAGCATTTT.

This chain connects TRBV20-1 to TRBJ1-1; D remains unclear. The CDR3 consists of 11 residues. The germline CDR1 and CDR2 sequences are DFQATT and SNEGSKA (reference sequence). V was trimmed by 8 bases and J by 4 bases, leaving 11 bases between them. The CDR3 is CSLPRATEAFF. Here the CDR3 DNA reads TGCAGTCTACCTCGTGCCACTGAAGCTTTCTTT.

This chain links TRBV19 with TRBJ1-6; a weak D match, TRBD1 (6 bases). The CDR3 consists of 14 residues. Trimming pared 9 bases from V and 8 bases from J, leaving 17 bases between. Germline V CDR1 and CDR2: LNHDA, SQIVND (reference sequence). The CDR3 DNA reads as TGTGCCAGCCGGGGTTGGGGACAAGATTCACCCCTCCACTTT. Amino acid sequence: CASRGWGQDSPLHF.

V and J are TRBV2 and TRBJ1-1; 7 nucleotides align to TRBD1. This CDR3 is built from 15 residues. Germline CDR1 and CDR2: SNHLY and FYNNEI. V trimming: 6 bases; J trimming: 2 bases; junction bases outside the gene matches: 9. The CDR3 loop reads CASSPGRGPNTEAFF. The CDR3 bases are TGTGCCAGCAGCCCCGGAAGGGGGCCAAACACTGAAGCTTTCTTT.

The rearrangement uses TRBV29-1 and TRBJ1-1; D is possibly TRBD1 (5 bases). The CDR3 spans 13 residues. Germline CDR1 reads SQVTM; CDR2 reads ANQGSEA. V was cut by 8 bases and J by 4 bases, with 17 bases left in between. The CDR3 region is CSSCLRRGTEAFF. CDR3 DNA: TGCAGCTCTTGCCTTAGGAGGGGCACTGAAGCTTTCTTT. Together with reference TRBV29-1 and TRBJ1-1, the CDR3 gives the full variable domain: SAVISQKPSRDICQRGTSLTIQCQVDSQVTMMFWYRQQPGQSLTLIATANQGSEATYESGFVIDKFPISRPNLTFSTLTVSNMSPEDSSIYLCSSCLRRGTEAFFGQGTRLTVV.

This chain links TRBV5-1 with TRBJ2-3; 8 bases map to TRBD2. The length of the CDR3 is 16 residues. The J segment lost 2 bases and the V segment lost 4 bases, leaving 9 bases of the junction unmatched. Germline V lookup: CDR1 SGHRS, CDR2 YFSETQ. The DNA of the CDR3 is TGCGCCAGCAGCCCGGTAGGCGGGGGGATCACAGATACGCAGTATTTT. Residues: CASSPVGGGITDTQYF.